The present TCR beta chain was sequenced within a study of CD8+ T cells in alopecia areata. With regard to this clone: Its antigen is still unknown.

The sequencing template was cDNA reverse transcribed from extracted RNA. The assay was immunoSEQ multiplex PCR, and TCRdb's table has in-frame clones only and misses some. In the table there are 150,000 to 200,000 clones, 50% to 75% of which are singletons. Treatment reported: oral pan-JAK inhibitor, 5-10 mg twice daily. Germline loops: CDR1 MGHRA, CDR2 YSYEKL. Trimming pared 5 bases from V and 2 bases from J, leaving 14 bases between. There are 15 residues in the CDR3. Study-wide points: Researchers say the link of baseline CD8+ expansion to response remains uncertain, with one nonresponder.

Sequences were derived from CD4+ T cells sorted from blood, sampled at approximately week 56, from a patient treated with tofacitinib. The TCR sequence derives from a human donor with alopecia areata. V is TRBV4-1 and J is TRBJ2-3, with D perhaps assigned TRBD1 or TRBD2 (5 bases each). The CDR3 nucleotides are TGCGCCAGCAGCGAGGGGCCAGGGTCCACAGATACGCAGTATTTT. It is translated as CASSEGPGSTDTQYF.